This T cell receptor beta chain is drawn from a study of blood T cell repertoires in COVID-19. The ends were cut back, 3 bases at V and 3 bases at J, with 4 bases in the middle. Looked up from germline, CDR1 is SGHRS and CDR2 is YFSETQ. The CDR3 runs 12 residues. Libraries were prepared by immunoSEQ multiplex PCR; TCRdb keeps only in-frame clonotypes and omits some of them. The table includes 280,000 or so clones, about nine tenths detected once. To note about this clone: This sample also contains other DNA sequences that code for the same CDR3.

Sequencing was carried out using peripheral blood. This chain uses TRBV5-1 with TRBJ1-3; D is unclear. The sequence derives from a woman aged 25 to 39 who had recovered from COVID-19. The DNA for the CDR3 is TGCGCCAGCAGCTCAGGTGGAAACACCATATATTTT. Translating it yields CASSSGGNTIYF.